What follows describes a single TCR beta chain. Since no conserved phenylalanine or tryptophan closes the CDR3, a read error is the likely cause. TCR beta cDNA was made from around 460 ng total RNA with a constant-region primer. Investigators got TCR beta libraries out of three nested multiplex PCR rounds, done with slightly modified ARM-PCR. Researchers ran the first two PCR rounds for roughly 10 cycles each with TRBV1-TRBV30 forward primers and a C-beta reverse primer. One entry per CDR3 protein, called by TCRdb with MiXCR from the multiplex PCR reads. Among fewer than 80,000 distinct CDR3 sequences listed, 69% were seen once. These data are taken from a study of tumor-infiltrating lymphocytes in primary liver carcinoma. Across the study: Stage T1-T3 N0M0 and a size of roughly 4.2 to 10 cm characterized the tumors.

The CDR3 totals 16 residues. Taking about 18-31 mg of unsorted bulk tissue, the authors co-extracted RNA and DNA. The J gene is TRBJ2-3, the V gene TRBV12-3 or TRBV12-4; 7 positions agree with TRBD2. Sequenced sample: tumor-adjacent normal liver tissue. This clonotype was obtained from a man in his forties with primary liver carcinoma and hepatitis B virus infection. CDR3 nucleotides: TGTGTCAGCAGGCCAAGCCGGGCGGGGGTGGTGTATACGCAGTATTAT. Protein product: CVSRPSRAGVVYTQYY.